Below are 12 T cell receptor beta chains sequenced from a single sample in a study of blood T cell repertoires in COVID-19. Measured with immunoSEQ multiplex PCR; TCRdb has only the in-frame clones, and not every one. The sample has 300,000 to 400,000 clones; about nine tenths are singletons. Input material: peripheral blood. All receptors come from a woman aged 70-85 years with COVID-19, enrolled during active disease.

The CDR3 sequence: CATDRTGGFHQPQHF. In nucleotides, the CDR3 is TGTGCCACCGACAGGACAGGGGGGTTTCATCAGCCCCAGCATTTT. The chain has TRBV24-1 and TRBJ1-5; TRBD1 agrees at 10 bases. V shed 9 bases, J shed 5 bases, and the junction held 9 bases outside the gene matches. This CDR3 is 15 amino acids long. Germline lookup yields CDR1 KGHDR and CDR2 SFDVKD.

CDR3 protein: CASSPGGRYGYTF. For the CDR3, the DNA is TGTGCCAGTAGCCCGGGGGGTCGCTATGGCTACACCTTC. This sequence joins TRBV19 and TRBJ1-2; D may be TRBD1 (5 bases). The CDR3 is 13 residues long. The germline V gene has CDR1 LNHDA and CDR2 SQIVND (reference sequence). V was cut by 6 bases and J by 4 bases, with 12 bases left in between.

The chain joins TRBV2 to TRBJ2-7; 7 bases align to TRBD1. V shed 3 bases, J shed 2 bases, and the junction held 4 bases outside the gene matches. CDR3 size: 14 residues. Germline CDR1 and CDR2: SNHLY and FYNNEI. CDR3 sequence reads: CASSEGGTAYEQYF. The CDR3 region has the DNA TGTGCCAGCAGTGAGGGTGGGACAGCCTACGAGCAGTACTTC.

This sequence joins TRBV27 and TRBJ1-5; 7 bases are shared with TRBD1. V shed 5 bases, J shed 3 bases, and the junction held 7 bases outside the gene matches. In germline, CDR1 is MNHEY, CDR2 SMNVEV (reference sequence). The CDR3 is 15 residues long. The CDR3 spells CASSPLDRNNQPQHF. CDR3 sequence (DNA): TGTGCCAGCAGTCCGCTGGACAGGAACAATCAGCCCCAGCATTTT.

The count of this clone is one. The genes are TRBV5-1 and TRBJ2-7, with 7 bases lining up with TRBD2. V shed 2 bases and J 3 bases; nucleotides not matched to a gene: 5. Germline CDR1 reads SGHRS; CDR2 reads YFSETQ. The CDR3 runs to 14 residues. CDR3 nucleotide sequence: TGCGCCAGCAGCTTAGCAGGGAGGGACTACGAGCAGTACTTC. Translating it yields CASSLAGRDYEQYF.

The chain joins TRBV7-9 to TRBJ1-3; D possibly corresponds to TRBD1 (5 bases). Trimming removed 0 bases from V and 9 bases from J, with 9 bases in between. Germline CDR1 SEHNR, CDR2 FQNEAQ (reference sequence). The CDR3 contains 13 residues. CDR3 bases: TGTGCCAGCAGCTTAGCAGGGGAAAGCACCATATATTTT. It encodes CASSLAGESTIYF.

This chain links TRBV18 with TRBJ1-1; D gene ambiguous. CDR3 size: 10 residues. Trimming cost V 6 bases and J 10 bases, with 9 bases left between them. Germline CDR1 is KGHSH and CDR2 is LQKENI. The CDR3 bases are TGTGCCAGCTCCGCAGGCGTAGCTTTCTTT. The encoded protein is CASSAGVAFF. The whole variable domain, remainder taken from reference TRBV18 and TRBJ1-1, is NAGVMQNPRHLVRRRGQEARLRCSPMKGHSHVYWYRQLPEEGLKFMVYLQKENIIDESGMPKERFSAEFPKEGPSILRIQQVVRGDSAAYFCASSAGVAFFGQGTRLTVV.

The chain recombines TRBV4-1 with TRBJ2-3; 10 bases are shared with TRBD2. Trimming at V came to 6 bases and at J to 6 bases, leaving 9 bases not matched to a gene. The CDR3 covers 15 residues. Germline V gene lookup returns CDR1 MGHRA and CDR2 YSYEKL. CDR3 nucleotide sequence: TGCGCCAGCAGACAGCTAGCGGGGGTTGGTGATACGCAGTATTTT. This sequence encodes CASRQLAGVGDTQYF.

This chain joins TRBV30 and TRBJ1-5, with D maybe TRBD1 (6 bases). Trimming removed 5 bases from V and 6 bases from J, with 17 bases in between. Germline CDR1 and CDR2: GTSNPN and SVGIG (reference sequence). This CDR3 contains 14 residues. CDR3: CAWATGRGGQPQHF. The CDR3 DNA reads TGTGCCTGGGCAACAGGGAGGGGGGGTCAGCCCCAGCATTTT. The full variable domain, with the rest looked up from reference TRBV30 and TRBJ1-5, is SQTIHQWPATLVQPVGSPLSLECTVEGTSNPNLYWYRQAAGRGLQLLFYSVGIGQISSEVPQNLSASRPQDRQFILSSKKLLLSDSGFYLCAWATGRGGQPQHFGDGTRLSIL.

V is TRBV19 and J is TRBJ2-1; tentative D call: TRBD1 (5 bases). Germline CDR1 LNHDA, CDR2 SQIVND (reference sequence). Trimming pared 10 bases from V and 6 bases from J, leaving 19 bases between. The CDR3 is made up of 14 amino acids. In DNA, the CDR3 is TGTGCCACCTCAACTACCCCCAGGGTCAATGAGCAGTTCTTC. Amino acids: CATSTTPRVNEQFF.

The gene calls are TRBV5-1 and TRBJ1-2, with a tentative D call TRBD1 (6 bases). The CDR3 sequence is 14 residues long. The germline V and J ends were trimmed by 3 bases and 2 bases, with 11 bases remaining between them. Per the germline V gene, CDR1 is SGHRS and CDR2 is YFSETQ. The DNA of the CDR3 is TGCGCCAGCAGCTCCGACCAGGGGAACTATGGCTACACCTTC. This encodes CASSSDQGNYGYTF.

In the case of this clone: One end of the junction does not line up with germline, which may come from a read error. As DNA, the CDR3 is TGTGCCAGCAGTTTCAACGACAGGGCCCCCTATGCCTTC. Translation gives CASSFNDRAPYAF. The V gene is TRBV27, the J gene TRBJ1-2; TRBD1 matches at 7 bases. CDR3 size: 13 residues. CDR1 is MNHEY and CDR2 is SMNVEV in the germline V gene (reference sequence).